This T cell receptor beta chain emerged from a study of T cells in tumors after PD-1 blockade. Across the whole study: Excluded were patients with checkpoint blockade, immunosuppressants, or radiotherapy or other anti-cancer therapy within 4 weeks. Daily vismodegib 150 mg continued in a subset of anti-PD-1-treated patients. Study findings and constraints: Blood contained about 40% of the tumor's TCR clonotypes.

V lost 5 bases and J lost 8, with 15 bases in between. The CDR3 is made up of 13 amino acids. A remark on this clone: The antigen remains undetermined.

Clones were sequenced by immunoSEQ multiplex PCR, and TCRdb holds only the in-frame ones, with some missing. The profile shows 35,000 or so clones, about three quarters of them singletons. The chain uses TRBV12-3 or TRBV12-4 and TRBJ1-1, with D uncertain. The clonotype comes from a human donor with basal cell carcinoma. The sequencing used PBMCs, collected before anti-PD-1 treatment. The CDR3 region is CASSPRPGPEAFF. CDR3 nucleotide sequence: TGTGCCAGCAGTCCCCGACCGGGCCCCGAAGCTTTCTTT.